This T cell receptor (beta chain) was observed in a study of beta chain features in type 1 diabetes. Germline V gene lookup returns CDR1 WSHSY and CDR2 SAAADI. Trimming removed 7 bases from V and 6 bases from J; junction bases left unmatched: 1. This CDR3 is 13 amino acids long. Reverse transcription of all isolated RNA meant that expressed TCRB transcripts were sequenced. Clones were read by immunoSEQ multiplex PCR, and TCRdb kept only the in-frame ones, dropping some. The sample shows a few hundred thousand clones, 14% of them seen only once. The sample holds a few counts of this clone. This receptor was obtained from a man aged 25 to 40 in good health. This chain joins TRBV10-2 and TRBJ2-2; TRBD2 agrees at 11 bases. Sample: central memory CD4+ T cells from blood. The CDR3 here is CASKLAGAGELFF. The DNA of the CDR3 is TGCGCCAGCAAACTAGCGGGAGCCGGGGAGCTGTTTTTT.